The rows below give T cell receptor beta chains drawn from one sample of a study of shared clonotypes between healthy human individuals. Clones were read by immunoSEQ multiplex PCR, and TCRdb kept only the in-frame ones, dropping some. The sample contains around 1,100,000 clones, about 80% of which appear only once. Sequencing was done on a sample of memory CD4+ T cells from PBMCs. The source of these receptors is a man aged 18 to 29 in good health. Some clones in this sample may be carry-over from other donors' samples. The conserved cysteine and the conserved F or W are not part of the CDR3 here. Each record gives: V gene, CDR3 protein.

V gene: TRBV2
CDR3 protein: ASSEVRVTEAF

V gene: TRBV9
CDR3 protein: ASSVAPLATHTDTQY

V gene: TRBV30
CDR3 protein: AWGGYLTATGELF

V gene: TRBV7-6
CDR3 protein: ASSSTGYGYT

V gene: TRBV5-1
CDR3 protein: ASSLALGTNEQY

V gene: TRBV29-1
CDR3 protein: SVPASSGTLAKNIQY

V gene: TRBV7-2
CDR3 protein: ASPPPNSYEQY

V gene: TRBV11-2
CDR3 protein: ASSLGQGRGYT

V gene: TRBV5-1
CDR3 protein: ASSLGGLGAAQY

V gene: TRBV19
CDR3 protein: ASSSGVGPPNEKLF

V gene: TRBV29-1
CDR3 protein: SALWRTSGTYEQY

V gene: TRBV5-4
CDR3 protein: ASSLVPRHTGELF

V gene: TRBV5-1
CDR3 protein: ASSWSPGTDEKLF

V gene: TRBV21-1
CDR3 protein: ARLSTSGSSADTQY

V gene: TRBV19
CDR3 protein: ASTPGPGGYTGELF

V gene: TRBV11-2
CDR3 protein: ASSPGLAGGLQF

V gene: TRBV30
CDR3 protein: AWGAHGQY

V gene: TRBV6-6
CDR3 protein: ASSYSVLDSGNTIY

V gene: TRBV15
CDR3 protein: ATSLTDSETQY

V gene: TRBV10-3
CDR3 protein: AISEATGRYEQY

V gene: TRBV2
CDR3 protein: ASSEAENYGYT

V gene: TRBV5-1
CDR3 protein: ASSLALAGIGGELF

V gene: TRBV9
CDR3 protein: ASSVGLRRGFGNTIY

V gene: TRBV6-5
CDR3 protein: ASRRLDSEQY

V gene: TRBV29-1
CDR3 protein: SARTGGGANVLT

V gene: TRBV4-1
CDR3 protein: ASSQDLLTGGYGYT

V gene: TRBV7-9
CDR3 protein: ASGDLPRAGELF

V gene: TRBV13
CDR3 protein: ASSRLAGTDNEQF

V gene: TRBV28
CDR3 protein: ANSDRGVNQPQH

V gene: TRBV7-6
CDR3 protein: ASSFLKNTEAF

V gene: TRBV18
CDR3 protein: ASSPQGAENTEAF

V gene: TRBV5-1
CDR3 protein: ASSLTDNEETQY

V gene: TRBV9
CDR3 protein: ASSPQPTGGELF

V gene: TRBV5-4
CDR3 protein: ASSLGSGGAFTEAF

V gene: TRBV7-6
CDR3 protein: ASSSPGGSYEQY